The T cell receptor beta chain under discussion was sequenced for a study of OX40 agonist ivuxolimab in advanced cancers. Study information: Partial responses were achieved by three patients, one with hepatocellular carcinoma and two with cutaneous melanoma.

The junction had 4 bases not matched to a gene; V was cut back by 5 bases and J by 4 bases. This CDR3 region has 15 residues. Germline lookup yields CDR1 LNHNV and CDR2 YYDKDF (reference sequence). Data came from immunoSEQ multiplex PCR; TCRdb stores just in-frame clones and leaves some out. The sample has approximately 160,000 clones; approximately 94% are singletons. General observations from the study: CD8+ T cells were the subset that, on average, had more expanded clones than CD4+.

In the case of this clone: The antigen remains undetermined.

Cycle 7 day 1, cycle 4 day 1, and baseline were the timepoints at which blood was sampled. This sample comprised CD4+ or CD8+ T cells sorted from blood, obtained in a trial of the OX40 agonist ivuxolimab. This clonotype was obtained from an adult with an advanced solid tumor such as melanoma, head and neck, liver or kidney cancer. V and J are TRBV15 and TRBJ2-7; 14 bases map to TRBD2. The CDR3 reads CATSLGTSGSYEQYF. The CDR3 nucleotides are TGTGCCACCAGCCTTGGGACTAGCGGGAGTTACGAGCAGTACTTC.